Listed below are T cell receptor beta chains from one sample, sequenced in a study of cytomegalovirus exposure and HLA in healthy donors. TCRdb keeps only in-frame clones here, not all; method: immunoSEQ multiplex PCR. The table includes approximately 240,000 clones, under 95% detected once. The specimen sequenced was PBMCs. The receptors originated from a woman between 18 and 29 years old in good health and CMV-seronegative. The conserved cysteine and the conserved F or W are not part of the CDR3 here.

v_gene,CDR3aa
TRBV7-8,ASSWGDSGNEKLF
TRBV6-1,ASSDRGQTLIATQY
TRBV4-1,ASTPTKGTSVPGRGSYNEQF
TRBV4-1,ASSPQNGASNQPQH
TRBV27,ASSLVAGGRQF
TRBV28,ASSKPSGGGYT
TRBV7-2,ASSLAIGLAGGPGSP
TRBV7-2,ASSPTGGPDTQY
TRBV15,ATSRDWRLLTYEQY
TRBV5-4,ASSQDRVGDTQY
TRBV9,ASSVVGWGQPQH
TRBV28,ASSLSSRSTDTQY
TRBV5-1,ASSPQNSGAQETQY
TRBV7-9,ASSYQYQETQY
TRBV6-6,ASSYSTRGTQGAQY
TRBV28,ASIPEPGQPEKLF
TRBV6-6,ASSPRGPYEQY
TRBV6-6,ASSSGTTNTEAF
TRBV19,ASSPSTGGYEQY
TRBV10-3,AISEGGLSYEQY
TRBV2,ASSPTGGSYNEQF
TRBV5-1,ASSLGDRDNQPQH
TRBV6-4,ASSDSASGSANEQF
TRBV9,ASSVGRAGGGTSTDTQY
TRBV7-9,ASSLSRNQETQY
TRBV5-1,ASSLIRDTSYEQY
TRBV6-4,ASSVSGWDTQY
TRBV7-9,ASSLDPSGLTEAF